This note documents a single TCR beta chain sequence. This clonotype occurred a few times. No cognate antigen has been identified for it. There are no base qualities to consult, and no much larger clone falls within one base. This record comes from a study of blood T cells in healthy people across ages (dated by TCRdb to the mid-2010s). Regarding the complete study: Template switching captured roughly one uniquely barcoded TCR beta cDNA molecule per two T cells in model experiments. Donors were grouped into four age groups: young (average roughly 17 years), middle-aged (about 40), aged (roughly 62) and long-lived (around 80). Using deep sequencing normalized with unique cDNA molecular identifiers, the study measured how TCR beta repertoire diversity changes with age. To avoid experimental bias, donors of different ages were spread randomly across the sequencing lanes. Two additional independent replicas of 1 million unique cDNA reads from the same blood draw were analyzed for two donors (one aged 18 to 29 and one aged 80 or older).

Donors were a few dozen systemically healthy Caucasian individuals from Russia aged roughly 6 to 90 years. Approximately 9 milliliters of peripheral blood were collected from each donor into EDTA-treated Vacutainer tubes. Ficoll-Paque density-gradient centrifugation was used to isolate PBMCs, with at least 7 million per sample. Trizol reagent was used to extract total RNA from the PBMCs, yielding at least 5 micrograms per sample. The percentages of naive CD45RAhigh/CD27high T cells were determined by flow cytometry on a PBMC aliquot from every donor. Overall results and qualifications from the work: Observed TCR beta diversity per million T cells fell roughly linearly with age, and a significant reduction was already apparent by age approximately 40. Donor CMV infection status was unknown, potentially confounding age-related changes in expanded clonotypes. Bulk unsorted PBMC profiling prevented conclusive comparison of naive and antigen-experienced compartments. Estimates of total diversity based on one million sequenced T cells were regarded as lower bounds and as underestimates. A strong correlation was found between observed TCR beta diversity and the percentage of naive T cells measured by flow cytometry. Compared with the aged group, the long-lived group had more naive CD4+ T cells, fewer expanded clones and increased TCR diversity, suggesting age selection.

The method was 5' RACE. Sequencing relied on an Illumina HiSeq 2500. A second PCR of about 7 to 12 cycles was run with a J-beta primer mix and a sample-barcoded 5' primer. Each TCR beta cDNA molecule received a unique molecular identifier from a template-switch 5' adaptor carrying 12 random nucleotides. At least 2.5 million CDR3-containing paired-end reads were obtained from each sample. The Mint cDNA synthesis kit, primed by a TRBC-specific oligonucleotide, was used to synthesize first-strand cDNA from all RNA. Following uracil-DNA glycosylase treatment, a first 18-cycle PCR with universal primers M1SS and BC2_uni_R was performed on all cDNA. For the original study's pipeline: For normalization, 1 million high-quality reads, each with a distinct molecular identifier, were randomly selected from each sample. Reads sharing molecular identifiers were discarded rather than binned into consensus sequences. CDR3 identification, clonotype clustering and error correction used MiTCR with a Q25 quality threshold and the strictest error-elimination algorithm. A nonparametric unseen species model with Euler transformation was used to estimate a lower bound on total TCR beta diversity. The public reads were reanalyzed by TCRdb: fastp trimming at Q25, MiXCR alignment, in-frame beta chains only. Duplicate CDR3 protein sequences are folded into a single record with the most common DNA and genes. These V and J calls originate from TCRdb's pipeline instead of the authors' own analysis. This sample gives roughly 800,000 distinct CDR3 sequences in total; about three fifths of them show up just once. The leading ten clones occupy roughly 22% of the sample.

The TCR was taken from a man aged 30 to 45 in good health. Input material: blood.

This receptor has the CDR3 CASSQATSVNEQFF. The nucleotide sequence is TGCGCCAGCAGCCAAGCGACTAGCGTTAATGAGCAGTTCTTC. The chain uses TRBV4-3 and TRBJ2-1, with TRBD2 identical over 8 junction bases. The CDR3 runs 14 residues from the cysteine to the phenylalanine. Kept here is only the CDR3 DNA, which spans 42 bases and is read in frame from base 1. CDR1 and CDR2 were assigned from the germline V gene as LGHNA and YSLEER. V ends up 1 base short and J 7 bases short, with an unmatched junction base count of 3.